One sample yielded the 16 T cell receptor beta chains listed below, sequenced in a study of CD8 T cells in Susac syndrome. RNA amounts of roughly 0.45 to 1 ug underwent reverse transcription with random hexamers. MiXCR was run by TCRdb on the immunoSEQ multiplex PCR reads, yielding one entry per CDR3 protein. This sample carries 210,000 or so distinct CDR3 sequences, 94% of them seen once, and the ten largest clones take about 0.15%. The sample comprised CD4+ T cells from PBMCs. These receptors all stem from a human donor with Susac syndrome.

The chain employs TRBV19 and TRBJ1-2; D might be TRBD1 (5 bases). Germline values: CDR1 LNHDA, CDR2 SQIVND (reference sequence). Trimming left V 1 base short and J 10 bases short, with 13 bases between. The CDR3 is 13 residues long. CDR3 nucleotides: TGTGCCAGTAGTATAGGGTACAGGACGTTCTACACCTTC. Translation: CASSIGYRTFYTF.

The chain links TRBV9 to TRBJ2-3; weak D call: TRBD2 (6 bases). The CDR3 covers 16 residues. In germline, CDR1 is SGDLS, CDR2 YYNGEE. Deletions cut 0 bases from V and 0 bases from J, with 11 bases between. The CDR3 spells CASSVAGGASTDTQYF. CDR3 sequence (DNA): TGTGCCAGCAGCGTAGCGGGCGGGGCTAGCACAGATACGCAGTATTTT.

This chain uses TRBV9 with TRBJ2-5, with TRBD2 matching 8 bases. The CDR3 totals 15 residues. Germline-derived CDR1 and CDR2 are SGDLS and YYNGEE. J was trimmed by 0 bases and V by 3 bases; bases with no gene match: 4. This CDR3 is CASSALLADQETQYF. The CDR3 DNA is TGTGCCAGCAGCGCCCTACTAGCGGACCAAGAGACCCAGTACTTC.

The CDR3 protein is CAISEVGTGNTDTQYF. Here the CDR3 DNA reads TGTGCCATCAGTGAGGTAGGGACAGGGAACACAGATACGCAGTATTTT. V gene TRBV10-3 combines with J gene TRBJ2-3, with TRBD1 matching 9 bases. CDR1 is ENHRY, CDR2 SYGVKD, per germline. This CDR3 contains 16 residues. After removal of 2 bases from V and 2 bases from J, the junction contained 5 bases not matched to a gene.

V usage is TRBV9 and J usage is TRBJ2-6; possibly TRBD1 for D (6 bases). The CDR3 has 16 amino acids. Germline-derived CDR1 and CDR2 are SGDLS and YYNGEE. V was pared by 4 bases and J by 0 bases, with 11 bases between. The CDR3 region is CASSPNRASGANVLTF. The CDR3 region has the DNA TGTGCCAGCAGCCCTAACAGGGCCTCTGGGGCCAACGTCCTGACTTTC.

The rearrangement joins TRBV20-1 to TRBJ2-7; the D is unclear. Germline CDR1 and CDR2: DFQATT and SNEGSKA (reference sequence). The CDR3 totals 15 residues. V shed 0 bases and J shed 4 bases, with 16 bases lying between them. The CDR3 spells CSARDPWRYSYEQYF. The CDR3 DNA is TGCAGTGCTAGAGATCCCTGGCGCTACAGTTACGAGCAGTACTTC.

CDR3 in amino acids: CASSLDRGLEQYF. The CDR3 DNA reads TGTGCCAGCAGCTTGGACAGGGGGCTCGAGCAGTACTTC. The V gene is TRBV5-4, the J gene TRBJ2-7, with 9 bases that match TRBD1. V shed 0 bases and J 6 bases; nucleotides not matched to a gene: 1. This CDR3 contains 13 residues. Germline assignment: CDR1 SGHNT and CDR2 YYREEE (reference sequence).

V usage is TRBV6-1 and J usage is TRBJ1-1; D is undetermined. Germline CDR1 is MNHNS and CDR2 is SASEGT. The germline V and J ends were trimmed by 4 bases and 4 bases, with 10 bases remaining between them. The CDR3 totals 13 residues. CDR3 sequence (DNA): TGTGCCAGCAGTGCTGAGTGGACCACTGAAGCTTTCTTT. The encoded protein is CASSAEWTTEAFF.

This chain's CDR3 is CASSSGQSNTGELFF. The CDR3, as DNA: TGTGCCAGCAGCTCTGGACAGTCGAACACCGGGGAGCTGTTTTTT. J is TRBJ2-2 and V is TRBV6-6, with a possible D match to TRBD1 (6 bases). The CDR3 spans 15 residues. Germline V gene sequence: CDR1 MNHNY, CDR2 SVGAGI (reference sequence). Trimming pared 6 bases from V and 0 bases from J, leaving 11 bases between.

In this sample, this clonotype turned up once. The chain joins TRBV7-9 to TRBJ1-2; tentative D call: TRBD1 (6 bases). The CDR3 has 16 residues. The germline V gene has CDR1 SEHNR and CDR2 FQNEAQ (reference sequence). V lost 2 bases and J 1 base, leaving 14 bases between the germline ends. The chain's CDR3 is CASSLNSGHLNYGYTF. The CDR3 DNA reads TGTGCCAGCAGCTTAAATTCGGGACACCTTAACTATGGCTACACCTTC.

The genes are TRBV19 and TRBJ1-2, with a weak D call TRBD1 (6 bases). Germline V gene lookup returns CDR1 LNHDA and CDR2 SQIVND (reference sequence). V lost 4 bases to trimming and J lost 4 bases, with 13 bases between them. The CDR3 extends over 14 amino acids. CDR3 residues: CASSRRTVAYGYTF. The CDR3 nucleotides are TGTGCCAGTAGTAGACGGACAGTCGCCTATGGCTACACCTTC.

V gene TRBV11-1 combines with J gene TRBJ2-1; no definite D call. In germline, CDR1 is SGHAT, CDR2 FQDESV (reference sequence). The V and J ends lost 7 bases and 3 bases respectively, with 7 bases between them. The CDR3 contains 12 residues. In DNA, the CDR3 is TGTGCCAGCAAGCTTAACTACAATGAGCAGTTCTTC. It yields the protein CASKLNYNEQFF.

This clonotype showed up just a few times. This CDR3 reads CASSGTYEQYF. DNA for the CDR3: TGTGCCAGCAGTGGAACCTACGAGCAGTACTTC. The chain is built from TRBV6-1 and TRBJ2-7; D gene ambiguous. The V and J ends lost 4 bases and 2 bases respectively, with 3 bases between them. The CDR3 loop spans 11 amino acids. Germline assignment: CDR1 MNHNS and CDR2 SASEGT.

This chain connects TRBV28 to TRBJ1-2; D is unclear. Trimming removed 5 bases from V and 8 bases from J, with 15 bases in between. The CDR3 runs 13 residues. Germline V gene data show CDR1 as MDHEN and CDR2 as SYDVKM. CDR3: CASSPTKRRGYTF. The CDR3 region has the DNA TGTGCCAGCAGTCCTACAAAAAGGAGGGGCTACACCTTC.

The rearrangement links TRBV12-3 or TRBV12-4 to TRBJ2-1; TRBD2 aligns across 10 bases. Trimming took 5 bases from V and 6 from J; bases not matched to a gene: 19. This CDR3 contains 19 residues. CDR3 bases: TGTGCCAGCAGTGAATCCGGGACTAGCGATGTCTATGCGTCCAATGAGCAGTTCTTC. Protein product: CASSESGTSDVYASNEQFF.

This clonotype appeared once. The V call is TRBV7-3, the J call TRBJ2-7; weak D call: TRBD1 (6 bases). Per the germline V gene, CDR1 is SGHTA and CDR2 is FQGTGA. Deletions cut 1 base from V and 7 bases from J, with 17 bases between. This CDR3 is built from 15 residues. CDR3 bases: TGTGCCAGCAGCTTAAGGATTGTGGGGGCAAGAGAGCAGTACTTC. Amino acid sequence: CASSLRIVGAREQYF.